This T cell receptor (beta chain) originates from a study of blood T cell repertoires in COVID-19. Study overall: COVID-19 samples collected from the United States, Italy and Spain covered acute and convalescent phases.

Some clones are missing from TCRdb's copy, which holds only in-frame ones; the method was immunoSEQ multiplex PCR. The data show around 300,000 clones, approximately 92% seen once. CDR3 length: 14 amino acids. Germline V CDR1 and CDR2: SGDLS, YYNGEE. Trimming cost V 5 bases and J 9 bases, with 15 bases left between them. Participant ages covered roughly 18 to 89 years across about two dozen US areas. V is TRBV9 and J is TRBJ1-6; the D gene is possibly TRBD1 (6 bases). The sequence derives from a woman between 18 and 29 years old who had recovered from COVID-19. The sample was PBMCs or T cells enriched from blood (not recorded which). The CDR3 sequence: CASSEGDPSSPLHF. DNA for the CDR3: TGTGCCAGCAGTGAGGGGGACCCCTCTTCACCCCTCCACTTT.